The present T cell receptor (beta chain) was sequenced within a study of shared clonotypes between healthy human individuals. CD8 cells regarded as naive lacked CD45RO, were positively chosen for CCR7, and omitted terminally differentiated effector memory CD45RA+ cells. Study-wide results and caveats: Shared across several donors were around 5% of the naive CD4 clonotypes. Estimated clonotype richness was generally higher in naive than memory subsets.

The CDR3 loop spans 13 amino acids. CDR1 MDHEN and CDR2 SYDVKM come from the germline V gene. Data came from immunoSEQ multiplex PCR; TCRdb stores just in-frame clones and leaves some out. The sample lists some 740,000 clones, around 93% seen once, with less than 25% in the top ten. For this clone: Its antigen is undetermined.

This sequence was found in a man in his thirties or forties in good health. The chain combines TRBV28 with TRBJ2-3; TRBD2 might be the D (6 bases). Sequencing was performed on naive CD8+ T cells sorted from blood. In DNA, the CDR3 is TGTGCAAAAAGTCGCCGGGGGACAGATACGCAGTATTTT. This sequence encodes CAKSRRGTDTQYF.